This T cell receptor beta chain emerged from a study of T cells after yellow fever vaccination. The overall study: Low-cell-number fractions underwent preparation using SMART-Seq v4 Ultra Low Input.

This clonotype was seen many times. TCRdb ran MiXCR on the 5' RACE reads and lists one entry per CDR3 protein. The sample shows approximately 150,000 distinct CDR3 sequences, about 6% of them seen only once. The germline V gene encodes CDR1 MGHRA and CDR2 YSYEKL. Trimming took off 0 bases at V and 10 bases at J, with 11 bases between the two ends. The length of the CDR3 is 13 residues. Sequenced material: CD4+ T cells sorted from PBMCs, taken on the day of the first yellow fever vaccination. The receptor's source is a young man who received the YFV17D yellow fever vaccine. The V call is TRBV4-1, the J call TRBJ2-3; D is unresolved. The CDR3 here is CASSQEQARAQYF. CDR3 DNA: TGCGCCAGCAGCCAAGAGCAGGCCCGCGCGCAGTATTTT.